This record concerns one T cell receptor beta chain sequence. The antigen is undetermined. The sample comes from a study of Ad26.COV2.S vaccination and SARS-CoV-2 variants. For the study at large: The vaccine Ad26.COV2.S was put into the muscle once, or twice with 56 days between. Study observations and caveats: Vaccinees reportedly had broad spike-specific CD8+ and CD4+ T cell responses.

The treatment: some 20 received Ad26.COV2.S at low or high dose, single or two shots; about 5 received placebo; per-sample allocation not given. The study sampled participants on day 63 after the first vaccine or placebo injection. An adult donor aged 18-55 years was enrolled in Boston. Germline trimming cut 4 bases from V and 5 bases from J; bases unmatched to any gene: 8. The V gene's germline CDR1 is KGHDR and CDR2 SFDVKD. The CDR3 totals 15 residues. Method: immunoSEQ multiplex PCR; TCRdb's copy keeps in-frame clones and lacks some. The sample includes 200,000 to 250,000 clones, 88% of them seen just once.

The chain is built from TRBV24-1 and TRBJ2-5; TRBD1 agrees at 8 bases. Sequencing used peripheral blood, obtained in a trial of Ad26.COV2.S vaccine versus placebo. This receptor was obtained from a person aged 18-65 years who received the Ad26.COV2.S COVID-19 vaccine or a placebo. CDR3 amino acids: CATSDLGQGEETQYF. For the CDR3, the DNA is TGTGCCACCAGTGACCTCGGACAGGGTGAGGAGACCCAGTACTTC.